This T cell receptor beta chain was sequenced during a study of shared clonotypes between healthy human individuals. Measured with immunoSEQ multiplex PCR; TCRdb has only the in-frame clones, and not every one. Of some 2 million clones listed, just under 95% are singletons. Trimming removed 7 bases from V and 4 bases from J, with 5 bases in between. Germline loops: CDR1 SEHNR, CDR2 FQNEAQ (reference sequence). CDR3 size: 11 residues. Naive CD8 cells lacked CD45RO and underwent positive selection for CCR7, leaving out terminally differentiated effector memory CD45RA+ cells. This clonotype was sampled from a man aged 18 to 30 in good health. The sequencing sample was made of naive CD8+ T cells sorted from blood. The rearrangement uses TRBV7-9 and TRBJ1-3, with unresolved D. The CDR3 reads CASNVGNTIYF. The CDR3 DNA reads TGTGCCAGCAACGTCGGAAACACCATATATTTT.